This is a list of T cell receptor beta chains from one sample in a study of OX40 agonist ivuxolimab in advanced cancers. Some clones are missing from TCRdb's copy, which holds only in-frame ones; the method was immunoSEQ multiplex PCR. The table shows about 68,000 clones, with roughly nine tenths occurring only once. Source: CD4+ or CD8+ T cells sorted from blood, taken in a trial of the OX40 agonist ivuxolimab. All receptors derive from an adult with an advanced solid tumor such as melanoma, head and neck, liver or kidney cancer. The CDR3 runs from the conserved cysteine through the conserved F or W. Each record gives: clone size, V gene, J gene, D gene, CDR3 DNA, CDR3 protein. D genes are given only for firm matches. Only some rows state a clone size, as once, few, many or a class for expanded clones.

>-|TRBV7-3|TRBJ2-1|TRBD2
TGTGCCAGCAGCTTAGGGGTTAGCGGGAGTGTATCCTACAATGAGCAGTTCTTC
CASSLGVSGSVSYNEQFF
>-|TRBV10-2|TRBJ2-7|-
TGCGCCAGCAGTGAGTCGGGTTCCTACGAGCAGTACTTC
CASSESGSYEQYF
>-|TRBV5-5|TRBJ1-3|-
TGTGCCAGCAGCTTGCTGGAGGCTCGCAGCTCTGGAAACACCATATATTTT
CASSLLEARSSGNTIYF
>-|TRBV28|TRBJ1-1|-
TGTGCCAGCAGTCACCCCAGAGGTACTGAAGCTTTCTTT
CASSHPRGTEAFF
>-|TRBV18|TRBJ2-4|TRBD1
TGTGCCAGCTCCCTAGGACAGGGTGTGACCATTCAGTACTTC
CASSLGQGVTIQYF
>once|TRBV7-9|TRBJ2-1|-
TGTGCCAGCAGCTATATTTGGAAAGATGAGCAGTTCTTC
CASSYIWKDEQFF
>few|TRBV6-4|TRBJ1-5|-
TGTGCCAGCAGTTCAGGGGTCAATCAGCCCCAGCATTTT
CASSSGVNQPQHF
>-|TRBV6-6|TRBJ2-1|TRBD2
TGTGCCAGCAGTAAATCTAGCGGGAGAACCTACAATGAGCAGTTCTTC
CASSKSSGRTYNEQFF
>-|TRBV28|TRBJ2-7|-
TGTGCCAGCAGTTTTGTCCTCTACAAAGGGAGCTCCTACGAGCAGTACTTC
CASSFVLYKGSSYEQYF
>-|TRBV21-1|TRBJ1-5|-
TGTGCCAGCAGCACCCGGGCCCCTAGCAATCAGCCCCAGCATTTT
CASSTRAPSNQPQHF
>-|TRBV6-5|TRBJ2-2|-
TGTGCCAGCAGTTACTCGATCGTCACCGGGGAGCTGTTTTTT
CASSYSIVTGELFF